This is a list of T cell receptor beta chains from one sample in a study of response to subunit inactivated influenza vaccine. TCRdb independently ran MiXCR on the RT-PCR reads; one entry per CDR3 protein. The table shows around 530,000 distinct CDR3 sequences, with 16% occurring only once. The material was CD4+ T cells sorted from PBMCs, obtained 23 to 25 months after vaccination. The receptors were sampled from a man between 50 and 75 years old who received an inactivated influenza vaccine. Each CDR3 is given with its conserved first and last residue. D genes are given only for firm matches. Expanded clones get a size class; other rows say once, few or many, or leave the size out.

>few|TRBJ2-5|TRBV4-3|NA
CASSQRKGNRASETQYF
TGCGCCAGCAGCCAAAGGAAGGGAAACAGGGCTTCGGAGACCCAGTACTTC
>NA|TRBJ2-1|TRBV5-1|NA
CASSIGTESYNEQFF
TGCGCCAGCAGCATTGGGACGGAATCCTACAATGAGCAGTTCTTC
>NA|TRBJ1-3|TRBV27|NA
CASTKSGNTIYF
TGTGCCAGCACCAAATCCGGAAACACCATATATTTT
>NA|TRBJ2-3|TRBV10-3|TRBD2
CAISEPGLAGVSTDTQYF
TGTGCCATCAGTGAGCCGGGACTAGCGGGGGTGTCCACAGATACGCAGTATTTT
>few|TRBJ1-1|TRBV6-1|TRBD1
CASSTGQGNTEAFF
TGTGCCAGCAGTACGGGACAGGGGAACACTGAAGCTTTCTTT
>NA|TRBJ2-5|TRBV11-1|NA
CASSQGLGRAISQETQYF
TGTGCCAGCAGCCAAGGGCTGGGCAGAGCAATATCCCAAGAGACCCAGTACTTC
>NA|TRBJ2-7|TRBV12-3/TRBV12-4|TRBD1
CASSESGTGGGHEQYF
TGTGCCAGCAGTGAAAGCGGGACAGGGGGCGGCCACGAGCAGTACTTC
>NA|TRBJ1-1|TRBV20-1|NA
CSAREGSRRDTEAFF
TGCAGTGCTAGAGAGGGGTCCCGGCGGGACACTGAAGCTTTCTTT
>NA|TRBJ2-3|TRBV14|NA
CASSDRGPSTDTQYF
TGTGCCAGCAGCGACCGGGGACCGAGCACAGATACGCAGTATTTT
>NA|TRBJ2-7|TRBV5-6|TRBD1
CASSSKWDRPYEQYF
TGTGCCAGCAGCTCTAAGTGGGACAGACCCTACGAGCAGTACTTC
>NA|TRBJ2-7|TRBV29-1|TRBD2
CSVGGLAGVYEQYF
TGCAGCGTGGGTGGACTAGCGGGAGTCTACGAGCAGTACTTC
>many|TRBJ2-2|TRBV4-1|TRBD2
CASSHYMRGFDTGELFF
TGCGCCAGCAGCCATTATATGCGGGGGTTTGACACCGGGGAGCTGTTTTTT
>NA|TRBJ2-5|TRBV3-1|TRBD1
CASSHTGTGKETQYF
TGTGCCAGCAGCCATACCGGGACAGGGAAAGAGACCCAGTACTTC
>NA|TRBJ2-1|TRBV5-1|NA
CASSSGFPNEQFF
TGCGCCAGCAGCTCCGGGTTCCCCAATGAGCAGTTCTTC
>few|TRBJ2-7|TRBV15|TRBD2
CATSRTGLAPDEQYF
TGTGCCACCAGCAGAACCGGACTAGCTCCGGACGAGCAGTACTTC
>few|TRBJ2-1|TRBV20-1|TRBD2
CSARTSSGKDEQFF
TGCAGTGCTAGGACGTCTAGCGGGAAGGATGAGCAGTTCTTC
>few|TRBJ2-1|TRBV7-2|TRBD2
CASSALAGGNNEQFF
TGTGCCAGCAGCGCCCTAGCGGGAGGTAACAATGAGCAGTTCTTC
>NA|TRBJ2-1|TRBV7-9|NA
CASSLMAGSNEQFF
TGTGCCAGCAGCTTAATGGCAGGGTCCAATGAGCAGTTCTTC
>NA|TRBJ1-1|TRBV5-1|NA
CASSTNTEAFF
TGCGCCAGCAGCACCAACACTGAAGCTTTCTTT
>NA|TRBJ1-2|TRBV5-4|TRBD1
CASSLGGQGYGYTF
TGTGCCAGCAGCCTTGGGGGACAGGGCTATGGCTACACTTTC
>NA|TRBJ1-5|TRBV6-6|NA
CASTWISNQPQHF
TGTGCCAGCACGTGGATTAGCAATCAGCCCCAGCATTTT
>many|TRBJ2-3|TRBV6-1|TRBD2
CASRPSGGSTDTQYF
TGTGCCAGCAGGCCTAGCGGGGGGAGCACAGATACGCAGTATTTT
>NA|TRBJ1-1|TRBV5-1|TRBD1
CASSLGTGGSAFF
TGCGCCAGCAGCTTAGGGACAGGTGGGTCAGCTTTCTTT
>NA|TRBJ2-7|TRBV12-3/TRBV12-4|NA
CASSLRTAARYF
TGTGCCAGCAGTTTACGGACGGCAGCCCGTTACTTC
>few|TRBJ1-3|TRBV4-2|NA
CASSQATGPISGKTIYF
TGTGCCAGCAGCCAAGCTACGGGACCGATCTCTGGAAAGACCATATATTTT
>NA|TRBJ1-2|TRBV29-1|NA
CSVAGGRWDGYTF
TGCAGCGTTGCTGGGGGGCGATGGGATGGCTACACCTTC
>few|TRBJ1-2|TRBV12-3/TRBV12-4|NA
CASSLNIGGYTF
TGTGCCAGCAGTTTGAACATCGGTGGCTACACCTTC
>few|TRBJ1-1|TRBV5-1|TRBD1
CASSLSTGASATEAFF
TGCGCCAGCAGCTTGTCTACAGGGGCCTCGGCGACTGAAGCTTTCTTT
>few|TRBJ2-7|TRBV25-1|TRBD1
CASRGTAPSYEQYF
TGTGCCAGCAGAGGGACAGCTCCCTCCTACGAGCAGTACTTC
>few|TRBJ1-4|TRBV4-3|TRBD1
CASSQRDRGNEKLFF
TGCGCCAGCAGCCAGCGGGACAGGGGCAATGAAAAACTGTTTTTT
>NA|TRBJ2-2|TRBV5-6|NA
CASTSDGGGYGGELFF
TGTGCCAGCACCAGTGATGGTGGGGGCTATGGCGGGGAGCTGTTTTTT
>few|TRBJ1-5|TRBV5-6|NA
CASSLKANNQPQHF
TGTGCCAGCAGCTTGAAAGCGAATAATCAGCCCCAGCATTTT
>many|TRBJ2-7|TRBV3-1|TRBD1
CASSPGTGHYEQYF
TGTGCCAGCAGCCCCGGGACAGGGCACTACGAGCAGTACTTC
>few|TRBJ2-3|TRBV20-1|NA
CSASRLGPLTDTQYF
TGCAGTGCTAGTAGGCTCGGGCCTCTCACAGATACGCAGTATTTT
>few|TRBJ1-2|TRBV7-8|NA
CASSLDSPGQRNYGYTF
TGTGCCAGCAGCTTAGACTCTCCTGGACAGCGCAACTATGGCTACACCTTC
>NA|TRBJ2-7|TRBV5-5|NA
CASSKSGVEAYEQYF
TGTGCCAGCAGCAAATCAGGGGTCGAAGCCTACGAGCAGTACTTC
>many|TRBJ2-7|TRBV29-1|NA
CSVELGGYEQYF
TGCAGCGTTGAATTAGGAGGGTACGAGCAGTACTTC
>NA|TRBJ1-6|TRBV20-1|NA
CSAARGGAYNSPLHF
TGCAGTGCTGCCAGGGGAGGGGCCTATAATTCACCCCTCCACTTT
>few|TRBJ2-7|TRBV28|TRBD2
CASRQRGTKAQYF
TGTGCCAGCAGGCAGCGGGGGACGAAAGCACAGTACTTC
>few|TRBJ1-1|TRBV10-3|TRBD1
CAVSRDSNTEAFF
TGTGCCGTAAGCCGGGACAGTAACACTGAAGCTTTCTTT
>NA|TRBJ2-1|TRBV29-1|TRBD2
CGAVRLANEQFF
TGCGGCGCGGTGAGACTAGCGAATGAGCAGTTCTTC
>many|TRBJ2-2|TRBV12-3/TRBV12-4|TRBD1
CASSGPDRAIAGELFF
TGTGCCAGCAGTGGGCCGGACAGGGCAATTGCCGGGGAGCTGTTTTTT
>NA|TRBJ1-5|TRBV5-6|NA
CASSLGLDQPQHF
TGTGCCAGCAGCTTGGGGCTGGATCAGCCCCAGCATTTT
>NA|TRBJ1-2|TRBV5-1|NA
CASSWTDKGYTF
TGCGCCAGCAGCTGGACCGACAAAGGCTACACCTTC
>NA|TRBJ2-3|TRBV2|NA
CASSPTLRTDTQYF
TGTGCCAGCAGTCCAACCCTTCGCACAGATACGCAGTATTTT
>few|TRBJ2-4|TRBV12-3/TRBV12-4|TRBD1
CASSQIIRGQGAQNIQYF
TGTGCCAGCAGCCAAATCATCCGAGGACAGGGGGCCCAAAACATTCAGTACTTC
>few|TRBJ2-3|TRBV7-2|NA
CASSLSGLSHTQYF
TGTGCCAGCAGCTTAAGTGGACTATCCCATACGCAGTATTTT